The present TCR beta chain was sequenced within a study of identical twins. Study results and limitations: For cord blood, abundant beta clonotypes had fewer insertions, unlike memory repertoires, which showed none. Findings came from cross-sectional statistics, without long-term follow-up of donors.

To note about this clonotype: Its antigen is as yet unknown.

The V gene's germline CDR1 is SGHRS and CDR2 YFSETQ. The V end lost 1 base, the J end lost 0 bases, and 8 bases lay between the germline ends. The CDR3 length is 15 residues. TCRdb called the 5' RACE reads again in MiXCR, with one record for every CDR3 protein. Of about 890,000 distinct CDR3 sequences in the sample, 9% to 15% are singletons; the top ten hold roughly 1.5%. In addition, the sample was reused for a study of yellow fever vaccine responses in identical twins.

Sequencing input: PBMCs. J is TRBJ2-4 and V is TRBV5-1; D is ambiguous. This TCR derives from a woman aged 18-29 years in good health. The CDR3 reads CASSLPDGAKNIQYF. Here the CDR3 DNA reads TGCGCCAGCAGCTTGCCGGACGGAGCCAAAAACATTCAGTACTTC.